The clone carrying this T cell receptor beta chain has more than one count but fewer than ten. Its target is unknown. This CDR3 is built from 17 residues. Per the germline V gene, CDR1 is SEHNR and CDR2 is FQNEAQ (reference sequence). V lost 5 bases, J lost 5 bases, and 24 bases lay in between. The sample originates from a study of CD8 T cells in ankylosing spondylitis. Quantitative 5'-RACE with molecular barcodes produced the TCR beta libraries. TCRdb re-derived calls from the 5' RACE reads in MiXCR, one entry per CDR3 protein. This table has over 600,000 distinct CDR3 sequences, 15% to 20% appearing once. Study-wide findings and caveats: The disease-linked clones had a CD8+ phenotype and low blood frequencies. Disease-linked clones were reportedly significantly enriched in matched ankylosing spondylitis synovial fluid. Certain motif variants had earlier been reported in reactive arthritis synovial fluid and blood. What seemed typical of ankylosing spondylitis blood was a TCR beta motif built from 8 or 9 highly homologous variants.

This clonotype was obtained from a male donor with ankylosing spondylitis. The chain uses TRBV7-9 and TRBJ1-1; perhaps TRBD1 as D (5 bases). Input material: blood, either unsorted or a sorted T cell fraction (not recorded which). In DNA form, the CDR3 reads TGTGCCAGCAGCCCCTGGGGCGGACGTTCGACGGGGACTGAAGCTTTCTTT. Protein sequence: CASSPWGGRSTGTEAFF.